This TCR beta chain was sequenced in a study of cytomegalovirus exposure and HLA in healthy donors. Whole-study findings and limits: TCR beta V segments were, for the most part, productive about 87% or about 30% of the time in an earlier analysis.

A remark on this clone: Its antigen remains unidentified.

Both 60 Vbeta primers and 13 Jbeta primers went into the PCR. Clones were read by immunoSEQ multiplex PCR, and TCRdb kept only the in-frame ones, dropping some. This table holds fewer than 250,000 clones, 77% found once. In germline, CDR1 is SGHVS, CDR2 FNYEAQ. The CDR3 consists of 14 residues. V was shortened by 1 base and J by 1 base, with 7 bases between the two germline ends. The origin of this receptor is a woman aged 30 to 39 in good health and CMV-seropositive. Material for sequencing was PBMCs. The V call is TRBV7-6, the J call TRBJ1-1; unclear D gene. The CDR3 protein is CASSLVAGNTEAFF. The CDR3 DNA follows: TGTGCCAGCAGCTTAGTGGCAGGGAACACTGAAGCTTTCTTT.